This passage covers 29 T cell receptor beta chains from one sample sequenced in a study of blood T cell repertoires in COVID-19. Profiling relied on immunoSEQ multiplex PCR, and the TCRdb table lists in-frame clones only, not all of them. The sample shows hundreds of thousands of clones, 82% of them seen only once. Sample: peripheral blood. Receptors originate from a woman older than 75 with active or convalescent COVID-19.

J is TRBJ1-2 and V is TRBV2; no clear D. CDR3 size: 14 residues. V was trimmed by 0 bases and J by 9 bases, leaving 14 bases between them. The V gene's germline CDR1 is SNHLY and CDR2 FYNNEI. The chain's CDR3 is CASSEAGFGESYTF. CDR3 sequence (DNA): TGTGCCAGCAGTGAAGCTGGGTTCGGGGAGAGCTACACCTTC.

The V and J genes are TRBV4-2 and TRBJ1-1; TRBD1 is a possible D gene (6 bases). V gave up 0 bases and J gave up 0 bases, with 11 bases separating them. CDR1 and CDR2 from the germline V gene are LGHNA and YNFKEQ. The CDR3 runs to 16 residues. The CDR3, as DNA: TGTGCCAGCAGCCAAGAGGGGGGGGCGATGAACACTGAAGCTTTCTTT. It yields the protein CASSQEGGAMNTEAFF.

The rearrangement uses TRBV20-1 and TRBJ1-5; 10 bases line up with TRBD1. Germline CDR1 reads DFQATT; CDR2 reads SNEGSKA (reference sequence). V lost 3 bases and J lost 2; bases outside the gene matches: 13. This CDR3 has 18 residues. The DNA of the CDR3 is TGCAGTGCTAGTATATGGACAGGGGGAAACATAGGCAATCAGCCCCAGCATTTT. Its protein is CSASIWTGGNIGNQPQHF.

This clone has a handful of counts. The chain combines TRBV3-1 (or the pseudogene TRBV3-2) with TRBJ1-2; no clear D gene. From germline, CDR1 is LGHDT and CDR2 YNNKEL (reference sequence). The CDR3 sequence is 12 residues long. Trimming removed 7 bases from V and 2 bases from J, with 8 bases in between. CDR3 protein: CASTLRNYGYTF. The DNA for the CDR3 is TGTGCCAGCACCCTCAGGAACTATGGCTACACCTTC.

V and J are TRBV5-1 and TRBJ1-6; D is possibly TRBD1 (6 bases). The CDR3 runs to 14 residues. CDR1 is SGHRS and CDR2 is YFSETQ in the germline V gene. With 7 bases removed from V and 10 bases from J, the gap between germline ends came to 18 bases. CDR3: CASGPDTGKSPLHF. Here the CDR3 DNA reads TGCGCCAGCGGTCCAGATACAGGGAAATCACCCCTCCACTTT.

The J gene is TRBJ1-3, the V gene TRBV19; no clear D gene. Trimming took off 7 bases at V and 1 base at J, with 8 bases between the two ends. There are 13 residues in the CDR3. CDR1 is LNHDA, CDR2 SQIVND, per germline (reference sequence). The chain's CDR3 is CASTERSGNTIYF. As DNA, the CDR3 is TGTGCCAGTACGGAGAGATCTGGAAACACCATATATTTT.

The rearrangement joins TRBV3-1 (or the pseudogene TRBV3-2) to TRBJ1-1; 8 nucleotides match TRBD1. The CDR3 has 15 residues. Germline-derived CDR1 and CDR2 are LGHDT and YNNKEL (reference sequence). V shed 3 bases and J 8 bases; nucleotides not matched to a gene: 11. Here the CDR3 reads CASSHDPGTGPEAFF. CDR3 in DNA: TGTGCCAGCAGCCACGACCCTGGGACAGGCCCCGAAGCTTTCTTT.

The chain links TRBV5-6 to TRBJ1-2; 7 nucleotides align to TRBD1. The germline CDR1 and CDR2 sequences are SGHDT and YYEEEE. This CDR3 region has 16 residues. Trimming removed 2 bases from V and 4 bases from J; junction bases left unmatched: 11. The CDR3, as DNA: TGTGCCAGCAGCTTTAACCAGGGGGTTATGGTCTATGGCTACACCTTC. It yields the protein CASSFNQGVMVYGYTF.

Concerning this clone: A junction end diverges from the germline sequence, so it may reflect a read error. V is TRBV10-3 and J is TRBJ1-1; no definite D call. Germline CDR1 reads ENHRY; CDR2 reads SYGVKD. CDR3 size: 12 residues. CDR3 DNA: TGTGCCGTCAGATCCATGAACACTGAAGCTTTCTTT. Its translation is CAVRSMNTEAFF.

This chain joins TRBV7-9 and TRBJ2-3; 7 bases map to TRBD2. V lost 1 base, J lost 4 bases, and 11 bases stayed unmatched. Per the germline V gene, CDR1 is SEHNR and CDR2 is FQNEAQ (reference sequence). The CDR3 is made up of 17 amino acids. CDR3 DNA sequence: TGTGCCAGCAGCTTAGGAAGGTCCGGGAGGACCCCAGATACGCAGTATTTT. Translating gives CASSLGRSGRTPDTQYF.

The genes are TRBV2 and TRBJ1-1, with D possibly matching TRBD1 (6 bases). Germline lookup yields CDR1 SNHLY and CDR2 FYNNEI. Trimming removed 6 bases at V and 3 bases at J, with 11 bases between. The CDR3 spans 13 residues. The CDR3 spells CASRYQGYTEAFF. The CDR3 DNA follows: TGTGCCAGCAGGTACCAGGGGTACACTGAAGCTTTCTTT.

This clone was counted between two and nine times. The V gene is TRBV6-5, the J gene TRBJ1-6; a weak D match, TRBD1 (5 bases). V was shortened by 10 bases and J by 9 bases, with 10 bases between the two germline ends. The CDR3 extends over 11 amino acids. Looked up from germline, CDR1 is MNHEY and CDR2 is SVGAGI. This CDR3 is CATGGGSPLHF. CDR3 in DNA: TGTGCCACCGGGGGGGGTTCACCCCTCCACTTT.

Only a few counts were recorded for this clone. This chain joins TRBV28 and TRBJ2-5; TRBD2 might be the D (6 bases). Germline lookup yields CDR1 MDHEN and CDR2 SYDVKM. Trimming left V 5 bases short and J 4 bases short, with 17 bases between. The CDR3 sequence is 15 residues long. The CDR3 loop is CASSAQEGSGETQYF. Written as DNA, the CDR3 is TGTGCCAGCAGTGCTCAGGAGGGTAGCGGAGAGACCCAGTACTTC.

The V gene is TRBV10-3, the J gene TRBJ2-6; TRBD1 matches 8 bases. Germline CDR1 is ENHRY and CDR2 is SYGVKD. This CDR3 comprises 15 residues. Trimming at V came to 6 bases and at J to 3 bases, leaving 4 bases not matched to a gene. This CDR3 is CAIRETGVGANVLTF. The CDR3 nucleotides are TGTGCCATCAGAGAGACAGGGGTTGGGGCCAACGTCCTGACTTTC.

This chain's CDR3 is CATSDPGAGADTQYF. CDR3 nucleotides: TGTGCCACCAGTGATCCAGGGGCAGGGGCAGATACGCAGTATTTT. The V gene is TRBV24-1, the J gene TRBJ2-3, with D possibly TRBD1 on 6 matching bases. The CDR3 sequence is 15 residues long. Germline CDR1 reads KGHDR; CDR2 reads SFDVKD. V lost 3 bases and J 4 bases, leaving 13 bases between the germline ends.

The rearrangement links TRBV4-1 to TRBJ1-2, with 9 bases aligning to TRBD1. The CDR3 extends over 15 amino acids. With 4 bases clipped from V and 4 bases from J, the junction kept 7 bases outside the gene matches. From germline, CDR1 is MGHRA and CDR2 YSYEKL. DNA for the CDR3: TGCGCCAGCAGCCGAGAAAACAGGGGGCTCTATGGCTACACCTTC. It yields the protein CASSRENRGLYGYTF.

The chain couples TRBV6-6 to TRBJ2-1; D call uncertain. CDR1 and CDR2 from the germline V gene are MNHNY and SVGAGI (reference sequence). Deletions cut 10 bases from V and 8 bases from J, with 15 bases between. CDR3 length: 12 amino acids. The CDR3 DNA is TGTGCCACCACCGCCCTAGGCTATGAGCAGTTCTTC. This translates into CATTALGYEQFF.

The chain joins TRBV5-1 to TRBJ2-2, with TRBD2 matching over 12 bases. The CDR3 spans 17 residues. With 4 bases clipped from V and 2 bases from J, the junction kept 6 bases outside the gene matches. Germline CDR1 and CDR2: SGHRS and YFSETQ. In DNA, the CDR3 is TGCGCCAGCAGCCAAAGACTAGCGGGGGCCAACACCGGGGAGCTGTTTTTT. Its translation: CASSQRLAGANTGELFF.

The CDR3 is CASSYRDRADQPQHF. Written as DNA, the CDR3 is TGTGCCAGCAGTTACCGGGACAGGGCAGATCAGCCCCAGCATTTT. This sequence joins TRBV6-2 or TRBV6-3 and TRBJ1-5; TRBD1 matches at 9 bases. The germline CDR1 and CDR2 sequences are MNHEY and SVGEGT. The CDR3 runs to 15 residues. With V trimmed by 2 bases and J by 5 bases, 4 bases remained unmatched.

V and J are TRBV3-1 (or the pseudogene TRBV3-2) and TRBJ2-7; 7 bases map to TRBD1. J was trimmed by 3 bases and V by 3 bases; bases with no gene match: 14. CDR3 length equals 17 residues. Looked up from germline, CDR1 is LGHDT and CDR2 is YNNKEL (reference sequence). This chain's CDR3 is CASSHQTSDRRLYEQYF. Written as DNA, the CDR3 is TGTGCCAGCAGCCACCAAACGTCGGACAGGCGCCTCTACGAGCAGTACTTC.

This chain links TRBV28 with TRBJ2-7, with D perhaps TRBD1 (7 bases). The V gene's germline CDR1 is MDHEN and CDR2 SYDVKM. Trimming removed 3 bases at V and 4 bases at J, with 13 bases between. CDR3 length: 14 amino acids. The DNA for the CDR3 is TGTGCCAGCAGTTTGGCCAGGGGGACTTACGAGCAGTACTTC. It is translated as CASSLARGTYEQYF.

This chain connects TRBV18 to TRBJ1-5; no clear D gene. V shed 2 bases and J shed 5 bases, with 7 bases lying between them. Germline V CDR1 and CDR2: KGHSH, LQKENI. CDR3 size: 13 residues. The CDR3 DNA is TGTGCCAGCTCACCAGGGAGAGATCAGCCCCAGCATTTT. It codes for CASSPGRDQPQHF.

The chain joins TRBV4-1 to TRBJ2-5, with D possibly being TRBD2 (6 bases). The germline CDR1 and CDR2 sequences are MGHRA and YSYEKL. The CDR3 is made up of 15 amino acids. Trimming pared 3 bases from V and 4 bases from J, leaving 15 bases between. The CDR3 region is CASSHTDYSGETQYF. CDR3 sequence (DNA): TGCGCCAGCAGCCACACTGACTATAGCGGAGAGACCCAGTACTTC.

The chain couples TRBV5-4 to TRBJ1-6; TRBD1 is a possible D gene (6 bases). CDR3 length: 17 residues. V shed 4 bases and J shed 0 bases, with 14 bases lying between them. Germline values: CDR1 SGHNT, CDR2 YYREEE (reference sequence). In DNA, the CDR3 is TGTGCCAGCAGCCCCGGACAGATGAGCTCCTATAATTCACCCCTCCACTTT. Translated, it gives CASSPGQMSSYNSPLHF.

A single count supports this clone. This chain uses TRBV2 with TRBJ2-2; D might be TRBD1 (6 bases). With 6 bases removed from V and 4 bases from J, the gap between germline ends came to 15 bases. The germline V gene encodes CDR1 SNHLY and CDR2 FYNNEI. CDR3 length: 15 amino acids. The CDR3 here is CASSLRTARTGELFF. In nucleotides, the CDR3 is TGTGCCAGCAGCCTTCGGACAGCGCGCACCGGGGAGCTGTTTTTT.

This clone has only a few counts. The rearrangement uses TRBV3-1 (or the pseudogene TRBV3-2) and TRBJ2-1, with 7 nucleotides matching TRBD2. Germline V gene lookup returns CDR1 LGHDT and CDR2 YNNKEL (reference sequence). V lost 6 bases to trimming and J lost 14 bases; unmatched junction nucleotides: 10. The CDR3 length is 12 residues. This chain's CDR3 is CASSQSGTNKFF. The DNA of the CDR3 is TGTGCCAGCAGTCAGTCCGGGACTAACAAGTTCTTC.

The V and J genes are TRBV28 and TRBJ1-2, with 11 positions matching TRBD1. CDR3 length equals 14 residues. Germline trimming cut 5 bases from V and 4 bases from J; bases unmatched to any gene: 3. Germline lookup yields CDR1 MDHEN and CDR2 SYDVKM. This chain's CDR3 is CASSPGTGGYGYTF. CDR3 DNA sequence: TGTGCCAGCAGTCCGGGGACAGGGGGCTATGGCTACACCTTC.

This sequence joins TRBV5-1 and TRBJ2-7; TRBD1 aligns across 9 bases. The germline CDR1 and CDR2 sequences are SGHRS and YFSETQ. This CDR3 has 14 residues. Trimming removed 4 bases from V and 2 bases from J; junction bases left unmatched: 4. Here the CDR3 DNA reads TGCGCCAGCAGCCCGGGACAGGGTGCCTACGAGCAGTACTTC. Its translation is CASSPGQGAYEQYF.

The genes are TRBV29-1 and TRBJ1-2; D is possibly TRBD1 (6 bases). From germline, CDR1 is SQVTM and CDR2 ANQGSEA. V lost 7 bases, J lost 7 bases, and 13 bases lay in between. The CDR3 has 11 amino acids. The CDR3 sequence: CSAGGGAGYTF. The DNA for the CDR3 is TGCAGCGCCGGAGGGGGGGCTGGCTACACCTTC.